This T cell receptor (beta chain) appears in the sequencing data of a study of CD8 T cells in Susac syndrome. Random hexamers were used to reverse transcribe roughly 0.45 to 1 ug of RNA. With immunoSEQ multiplex PCR, TCR beta CDR3 was amplified across 54 Vbeta and 13 Jbeta. TCRdb re-derived calls from the immunoSEQ multiplex PCR reads in MiXCR, one entry per CDR3 protein. The sample includes approximately 150,000 distinct CDR3 sequences, approximately 95% of them seen just once. Germline V gives CDR1 SEHNR, CDR2 FQNEAQ (reference sequence). The V end was cut by 2 bases, the J end by 5 bases, with 12 bases between. This CDR3 is 14 amino acids long. From blood CD8+ and CD4+ T cells, TCR beta sequences were generated. In the multiple sclerosis control group, patients were treatment-naive and had stable or active relapsing-remitting disease. The CD8+ and CD4+ T cells were negatively isolated, with the TEMRA cells enriched by FACS.

The V call is TRBV7-9, the J call TRBJ2-5; tentative D call: TRBD1 (5 bases). The origin of this receptor is a human donor with multiple sclerosis. Input material: CD4+ T cells from PBMCs. CDR3 sequence reads: CASSLRAGWETQYF. CDR3 DNA: TGTGCCAGCAGCTTAAGGGCAGGGTGGGAGACCCAGTACTTC.